The source of this TCR beta chain is a study of blood T cell repertoires in COVID-19. Overall study: Samples taken during acute and convalescent COVID-19 were collected in the United States, Italy and Spain. PBMCs, B-cell-depleted T cells, or T cells were the source of the cDNA or gDNA that made up the material.

Authors' processing steps: Amplification from reference gene primers served as the basis for estimated nucleated cell counts. The assay was immunoSEQ multiplex PCR, and TCRdb's table has in-frame clones only and misses some. Clone size and V and J calls were adopted from that table, with D and trimming inferred from the DNA. The data hold roughly 97,000 clones, with about 89% observed a single time. The J segment lost 10 bases and the V segment lost 2 bases, leaving 5 bases of the junction unmatched. The CDR3 extends over 15 amino acids. The germline gives CDR1 MNHEY, CDR2 SMNVEV (reference sequence).

This TCR derives from a human donor in a cohort sampled during active COVID-19. Sample: peripheral blood. The V gene is TRBV27, the J gene TRBJ2-3; 14 bases match TRBD2. The CDR3: CASSLGTSGRVAQYF. DNA of the CDR3: TGTGCCAGCAGTTTAGGGACTAGCGGGAGAGTGGCGCAGTATTTT.